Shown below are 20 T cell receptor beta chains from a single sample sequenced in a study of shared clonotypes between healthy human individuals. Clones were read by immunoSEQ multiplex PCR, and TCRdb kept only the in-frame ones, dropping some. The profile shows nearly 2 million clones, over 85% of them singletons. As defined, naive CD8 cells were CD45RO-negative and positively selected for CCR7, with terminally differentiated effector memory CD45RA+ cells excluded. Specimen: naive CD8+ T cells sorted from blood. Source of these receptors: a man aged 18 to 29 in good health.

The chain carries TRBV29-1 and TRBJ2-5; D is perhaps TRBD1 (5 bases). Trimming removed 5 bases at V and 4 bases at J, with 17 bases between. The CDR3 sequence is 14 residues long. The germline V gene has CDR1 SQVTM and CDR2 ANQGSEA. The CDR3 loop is CSVRMAGWGETQYF. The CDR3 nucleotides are TGCAGCGTTAGGATGGCAGGGTGGGGAGAGACCCAGTACTTC.

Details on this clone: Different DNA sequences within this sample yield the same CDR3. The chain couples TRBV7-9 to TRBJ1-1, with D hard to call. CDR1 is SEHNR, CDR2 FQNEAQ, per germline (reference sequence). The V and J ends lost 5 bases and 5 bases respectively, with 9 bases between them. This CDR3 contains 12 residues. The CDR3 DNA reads TGTGCCAGCAGCCTTTTGCGTACTGAAGCTTTCTTT. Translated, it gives CASSLLRTEAFF.

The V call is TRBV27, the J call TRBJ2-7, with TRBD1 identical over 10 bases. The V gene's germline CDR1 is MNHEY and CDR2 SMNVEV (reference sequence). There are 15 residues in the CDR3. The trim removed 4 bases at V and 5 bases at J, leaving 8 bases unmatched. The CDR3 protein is CASSSSGTGVHEQYF. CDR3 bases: TGTGCCAGCAGTTCCTCCGGGACAGGGGTCCACGAGCAGTACTTC.

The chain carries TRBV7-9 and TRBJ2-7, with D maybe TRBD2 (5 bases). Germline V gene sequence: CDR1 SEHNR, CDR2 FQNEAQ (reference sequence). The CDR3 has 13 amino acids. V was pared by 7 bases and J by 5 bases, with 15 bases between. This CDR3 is CASTLTIGDEQYF. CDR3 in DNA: TGTGCCAGCACCCTAACCATCGGGGACGAGCAGTACTTC.

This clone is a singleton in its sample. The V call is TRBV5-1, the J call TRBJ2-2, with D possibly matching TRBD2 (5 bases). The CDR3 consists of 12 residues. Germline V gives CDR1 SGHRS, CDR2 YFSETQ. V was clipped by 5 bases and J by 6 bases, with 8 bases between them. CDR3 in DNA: TGCGCCAGCAGTCGGGGATCCGGGGAGCTGTTTTTT. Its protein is CASSRGSGELFF.

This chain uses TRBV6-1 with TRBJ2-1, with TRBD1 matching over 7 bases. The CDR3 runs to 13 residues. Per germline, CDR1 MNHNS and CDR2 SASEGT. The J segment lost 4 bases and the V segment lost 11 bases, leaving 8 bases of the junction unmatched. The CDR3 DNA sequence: TGTGCCGGAGCCGGGACAGATTACAATGAGCAGTTCTTC. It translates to CAGAGTDYNEQFF.

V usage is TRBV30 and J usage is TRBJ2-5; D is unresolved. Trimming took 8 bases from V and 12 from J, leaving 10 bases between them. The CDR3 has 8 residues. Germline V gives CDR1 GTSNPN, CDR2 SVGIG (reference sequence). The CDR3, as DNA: TGTGCCGCCTGGCCGGAGTACTTC. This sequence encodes CAAWPEYF.

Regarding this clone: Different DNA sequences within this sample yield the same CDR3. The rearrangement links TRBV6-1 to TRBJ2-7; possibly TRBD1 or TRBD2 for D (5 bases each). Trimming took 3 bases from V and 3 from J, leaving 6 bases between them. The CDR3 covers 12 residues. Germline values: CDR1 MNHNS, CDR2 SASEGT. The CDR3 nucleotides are TGTGCCAGCAGTGAGAGGGGCTACGAGCAGTACTTC. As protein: CASSERGYEQYF.

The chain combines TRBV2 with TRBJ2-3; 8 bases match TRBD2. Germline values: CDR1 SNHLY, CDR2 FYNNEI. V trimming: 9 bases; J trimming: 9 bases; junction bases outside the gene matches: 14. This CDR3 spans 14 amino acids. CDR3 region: CARGMTSDFQTQYF. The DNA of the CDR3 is TGTGCCAGAGGCATGACTAGCGACTTTCAAACGCAGTATTTT. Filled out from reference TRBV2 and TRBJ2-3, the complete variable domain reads EPEVTQTPSHQVTQMGQEVILRCVPISNHLYFYWYRQILGQKVEFLVSFYNNEISEKSEIFDDQFSVERPDGSNFTLKIRSTKLEDSAMYFCARGMTSDFQTQYFGPGTRLTVL.

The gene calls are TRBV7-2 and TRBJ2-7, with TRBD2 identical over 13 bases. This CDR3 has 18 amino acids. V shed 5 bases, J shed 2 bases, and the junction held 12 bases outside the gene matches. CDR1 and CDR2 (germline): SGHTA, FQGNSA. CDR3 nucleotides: TGTGCCAGCAGCCCTAGCCCGGGGACTAGCGGGGCAACCTACGAGCAGTACTTC. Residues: CASSPSPGTSGATYEQYF.

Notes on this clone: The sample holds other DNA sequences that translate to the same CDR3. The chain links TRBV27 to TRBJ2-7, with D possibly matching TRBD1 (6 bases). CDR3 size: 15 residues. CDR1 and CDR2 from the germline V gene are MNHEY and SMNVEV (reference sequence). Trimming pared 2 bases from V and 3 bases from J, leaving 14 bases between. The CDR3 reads CASSLGQGRIYEQYF. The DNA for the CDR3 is TGTGCCAGCAGTTTAGGCCAGGGGAGAATCTACGAGCAGTACTTC.

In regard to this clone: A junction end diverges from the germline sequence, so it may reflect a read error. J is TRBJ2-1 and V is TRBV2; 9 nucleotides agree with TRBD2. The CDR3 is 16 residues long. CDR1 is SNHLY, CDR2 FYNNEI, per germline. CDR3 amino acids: CASSENLAGVTNGQFF. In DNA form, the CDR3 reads TGTGCCAGCAGTGAAAACTTAGCGGGAGTCACCAATGGGCAGTTCTTC.

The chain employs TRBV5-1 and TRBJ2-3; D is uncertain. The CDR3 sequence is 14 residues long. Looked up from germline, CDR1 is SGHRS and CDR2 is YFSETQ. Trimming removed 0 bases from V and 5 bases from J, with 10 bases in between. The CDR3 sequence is CASSLDPPLDTQYF. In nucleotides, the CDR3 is TGCGCCAGCAGCTTGGATCCGCCTTTAGATACGCAGTATTTT.

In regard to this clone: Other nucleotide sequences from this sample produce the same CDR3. The CDR3 region is CASSLGPQPQHF. In nucleotides, the CDR3 is TGTGCCAGCAGCTTAGGACCTCAGCCCCAGCATTTT. The V and J genes are TRBV5-6 and TRBJ1-5; D uncertain. This CDR3 region has 12 residues. Germline V gives CDR1 SGHDT, CDR2 YYEEEE. Trimming took off 2 bases at V and 6 bases at J, with 6 bases between the two ends.

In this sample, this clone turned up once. The CDR3 protein is CASSPPATLSYEQYF. Here the CDR3 DNA reads TGTGCCAGCAGCCCCCCCGCGACTCTCTCCTACGAGCAGTACTTC. The V call is TRBV7-9, the J call TRBJ2-7; D is unclear. V was clipped by 5 bases and J by 0 bases, with 14 bases between them. The germline gives CDR1 SEHNR, CDR2 FQNEAQ (reference sequence). The CDR3 totals 15 residues.

CDR3 protein: CASSKGQTNTEAFF. Here the CDR3 DNA reads TGTGCCAGCAGCAAGGGACAGACTAACACTGAAGCTTTCTTT. This chain connects TRBV9 to TRBJ1-1; 7 nucleotides line up with TRBD1. V lost 4 bases to trimming and J lost 2 bases; unmatched junction nucleotides: 5. CDR1 and CDR2 (germline): SGDLS, YYNGEE. There are 14 residues in the CDR3.

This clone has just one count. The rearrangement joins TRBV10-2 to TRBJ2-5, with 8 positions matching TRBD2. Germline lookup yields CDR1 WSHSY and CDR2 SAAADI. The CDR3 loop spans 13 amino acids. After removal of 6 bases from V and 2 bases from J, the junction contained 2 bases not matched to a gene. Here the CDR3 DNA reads TGCGCCAGCAGGCTAGCGGGTCAAGAGACCCAGTACTTC. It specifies CASRLAGQETQYF.

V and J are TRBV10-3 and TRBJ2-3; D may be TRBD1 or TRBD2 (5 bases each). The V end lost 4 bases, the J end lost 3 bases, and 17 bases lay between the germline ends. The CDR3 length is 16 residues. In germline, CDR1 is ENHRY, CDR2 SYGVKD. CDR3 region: CAISAAPGWGTDTQYF. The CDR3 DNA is TGTGCCATCAGTGCCGCCCCGGGGTGGGGGACAGATACGCAGTATTTT.

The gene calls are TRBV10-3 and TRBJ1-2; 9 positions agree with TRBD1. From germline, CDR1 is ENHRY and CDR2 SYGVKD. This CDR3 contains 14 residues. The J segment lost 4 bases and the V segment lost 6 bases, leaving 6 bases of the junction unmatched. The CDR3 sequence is CAIRGTGQGYGYTF. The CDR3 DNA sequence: TGTGCCATCAGGGGGACAGGGCAGGGCTATGGCTACACCTTC.

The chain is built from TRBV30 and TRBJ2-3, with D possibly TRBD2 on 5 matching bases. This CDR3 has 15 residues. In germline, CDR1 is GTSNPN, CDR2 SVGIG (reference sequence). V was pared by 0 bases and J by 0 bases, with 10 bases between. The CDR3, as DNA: TGTGCCTGGAGTGTGGGGAGATCTAGCACAGATACGCAGTATTTT. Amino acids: CAWSVGRSSTDTQYF.